The source of this T cell receptor (beta chain) is a study of blood T cell repertoires in COVID-19 (dated by TCRdb to the early 2020s). About the study as a whole: Samples from collaborators originated in the United States, Italy and Spain and spanned both the acute and convalescent phases of COVID-19. The material from the prospective study consisted of cDNA or gDNA derived from T cells, B-cell-depleted T cells, or PBMCs. The dataset comprised deeply sampled blood TCRbeta repertoires from subjects exposed to, actively infected with, or recovered from COVID-19. The repertoires were made available in a free public database intended to serve as a resource for research on the immune response to SARS-CoV-2. The samples were drawn from two sources: the first 160 participants of the ongoing ImmuneRACE study, and over 950 subjects contributed by 6 global collaborators. Nearly every sample came with metadata listing a de-identified subject ID, COVID-19 status, age in years and sex. HLA class I and class II types, where available, came from metadata supplied by the sample provider rather than from assay-based typing.

Relative to germline, V is 5 bases shorter and J is 4 bases shorter, with 7 bases between their ends. The CDR1 and CDR2 encoded by the germline V gene (reference sequence) are MNHNY and SVGAGI. Including the terminal cysteine and phenylalanine, the CDR3 comprises 12 residues. Only the CDR3 portion is preserved as DNA: 36 bases, with reading frame beginning at the first base. The immunoSEQ Assay, a bias-controlled multiplex PCR, was used to amplify TCRbeta CDR3 regions from genomic DNA. Per the authors' processing: The number of nucleated cells in each sample was estimated by amplification of reference gene primers within the assay. To quantify the absolute abundance of each unique TCRbeta CDR3 rearrangement, sequence reads were collapsed and filtered. For each sample, productive Simpson clonality was calculated as the square root of Simpson's diversity index over productive rearrangements. Not all clones reach the TCRdb copy of this immuneACCESS table, which keeps in-frame sequences only. Checked studies attribute under half of the gap to unresolved V genes and leave the rest unexplained. V, J and clone size derive from that table, while D and trimming were established from the DNA sequence. The sample table shows roughly 330,000 clones, and 87% are seen once. The ten largest clones represent under 5.5% of the sample.

There are a few counts of this clone. What antigen it recognizes has not been identified. No much larger clone exists at a distance of one base, and base qualities are not known. Participants in the prospective study were enrolled through a virtual design, were aged roughly 18 to 100 years, and lived in approximately 24 United States geographic areas. In the prospective study, cohorts were assigned on the basis of participant-reported clinical history obtained from a screening survey and a study questionnaire. Recovered participants in ImmuneRACE Cohort 3 were defined by two consecutive negative NP/OP PCR tests, clearance by a healthcare professional, or resolution of symptoms. In the prospective study, mobile phlebotomists collected whole blood, serum and a nasopharyngeal or oropharyngeal swab from each participant. Additional blood draws and questionnaires over an approximately 2-month period could optionally be provided by prospective study participants. Blood samples from the prospective study were shipped frozen or at room temperature prior to DNA extraction.

Results the study describes overall, beyond this receptor: The amount of clinical and demographic metadata varied by source and participant and was provided uncurated.

This receptor was obtained from a woman aged 30 to 39 who had recovered from COVID-19. In this chain, TRBV6-6 is recombined with TRBJ2-3; no confident D gene assignment can be made. Source material: PBMCs or T cells enriched from blood (not recorded which). The CDR3 protein: CASSPTPDTQYF. At the DNA level, the sequence is TGTGCCAGCAGTCCAACTCCAGATACGCAGTATTTT.